This is a list of T cell receptor beta chains from one sample in a study of OX40 agonist ivuxolimab in advanced cancers. The method was immunoSEQ multiplex PCR; TCRdb's version includes in-frame clones alone and lacks a portion of them. The table has about 19,000 clones, approximately 88% seen once. The sequences come from CD4+ or CD8+ T cells sorted from blood, collected in a trial of the OX40 agonist ivuxolimab. The receptors here all came from an adult with an advanced solid tumor such as melanoma, head and neck, liver or kidney cancer. Both conserved end residues are part of each CDR3. A D gene is named only where the DNA matches it firmly. The listing skips clone size in some rows; elsewhere it reads once, few, many or a size class.

v_gene	d_gene	abundance	j_gene	CDR3nt	CDR3aa
TRBV7-8	TRBD2	.	TRBJ2-7	TGTGCCAGCAGCCGACTAGCGGGAAACATCTACGAGCAGTACTTC	CASSRLAGNIYEQYF
TRBV7-2	.	.	TRBJ2-5	TGTGCCAGCAGCTTAGAAGTTAGCTTAGAGACCCAGTACTTC	CASSLEVSLETQYF
TRBV7-9	.	.	TRBJ1-3	TGTGCCAGCAGCTTAGTTACTGGGGTTGGCGGGAGTGGAAACACCATATATTTT	CASSLVTGVGGSGNTIYF
TRBV19	TRBD1	.	TRBJ1-1	TGTGCCAGTAGGCTACAGGGGTTTGGGAACACTGAAGCTTTCTTT	CASRLQGFGNTEAFF
TRBV28	TRBD2	.	TRBJ2-1	TGTGCCAGCCAACTAGCGGGAGTCTACAATGAGCAGTTCTTC	CASQLAGVYNEQFF
TRBV11-2	.	.	TRBJ2-3	TGTGCCAGCAGCTTCCTGAGTAGCGGCACAGATACGCAGTATTTT	CASSFLSSGTDTQYF
TRBV4-2	.	.	TRBJ2-7	TGTGCCAGCAGCCAAGATGGCGGAACCTCCTACGAGCAGTACTTC	CASSQDGGTSYEQYF
TRBV5-6	.	.	TRBJ1-3	TGTGCCAGCAGCTTGGACCTCTACTCTGGAAACACCATATATTTT	CASSLDLYSGNTIYF
TRBV6-6	.	.	TRBJ1-5	TGTGCCAGCAGGGGGACCGGGAATCAGCCCCAGCATTTT	CASRGTGNQPQHF
TRBV4-1	TRBD1	.	TRBJ1-1	TGCGCCAGCAGCCTGGGGACAGGGGAAACTGAAGCTTTCTTT	CASSLGTGETEAFF
TRBV7-9	.	.	TRBJ2-2	TGTGCCAGCAGCTTGTTGGTCGGGGAGCTGTTTTTT	CASSLLVGELFF
TRBV5-6	.	.	TRBJ1-3	TGTGCCAGCAGCGTCGGGACAACTGGAAACACCATATATTTT	CASSVGTTGNTIYF
TRBV5-1	TRBD2	.	TRBJ2-7	TGCGCCAGCAGCGGCGGACTAGCGGGGGCCTACGAGCAGTACTTC	CASSGGLAGAYEQYF
TRBV27	.	.	TRBJ2-1	TGTGCCAGCAGTTTATGGGGTTATGAGCAGTTCTTC	CASSLWGYEQFF
TRBV6-4	.	.	TRBJ2-2	TGTGCCAGCGGTGTGGGGAACACCGGGGAGCTGTTTTTT	CASGVGNTGELFF
TRBV19	.	.	TRBJ1-1	TGTGCCACGAAGACAGGCACTGAAGCTTTCTTT	CATKTGTEAFF
TRBV7-2	.	.	TRBJ1-5	TGTGCCAGCAGCCCCACGATAAGGGGAACGCCCCAGCATTTT	CASSPTIRGTPQHF
TRBV15	.	few	TRBJ2-5	TGTGCCACCAGCCCTGTTGGGGGAGAGGAGACCCAGTACTTC	CATSPVGGEETQYF
TRBV25-1	.	.	TRBJ2-7	TGTGCCAGCAGTGCCGGGTCGTACGAGCAGTACTTC	CASSAGSYEQYF
TRBV7-6	.	few	TRBJ2-3	TGTGCCAGCAGCATGGCGCCCAGCACAGATACGCAGTATTTT	CASSMAPSTDTQYF
TRBV29-1	.	medium-sized	TRBJ1-1	TGCAGCGTGGATCCCCGGCCGGGGACTGAAGCTTTCTTT	CSVDPRPGTEAFF
TRBV9	.	.	TRBJ2-7	TGTGCCAGCAGCGGGAAGGGGGACGAGCAGTACTTC	CASSGKGDEQYF
TRBV28	TRBD1	.	TRBJ1-6	TGTGCCAGCAGTTTACCCCTCGGACAGGTTTATTCACCCCTCCACTTT	CASSLPLGQVYSPLHF
TRBV27	.	.	TRBJ2-7	TGTGCCAGCAGTTTATCGTCAGGGTCATACTACGAGCAGTACTTC	CASSLSSGSYYEQYF
TRBV4-1	TRBD2	.	TRBJ2-7	TGCGCCAGCAGCCTAGGGACTAGCGGGAGTTACGAGCAGTACTTC	CASSLGTSGSYEQYF
TRBV7-9	.	.	TRBJ2-7	TGTGCCAGCAGCTCCCCCTCCTACTTAAACTACGAGCAGTACTTC	CASSSPSYLNYEQYF
TRBV9	.	once	TRBJ2-1	TGTGCCAGCAGCGTAGGTGAGCAGTTCTTC	CASSVGEQFF
TRBV5-1	TRBD1	.	TRBJ2-7	TGCGCCAGCAGCGGGACAGTACTAGGAGGCGAGCAGTACTTC	CASSGTVLGGEQYF
TRBV27	.	.	TRBJ2-7	TGTGCCAGCAGTCTCCGGACAGTAGCCTACGAGCAGTACTTC	CASSLRTVAYEQYF
TRBV6-4	TRBD2	.	TRBJ2-1	TGTGCCAGCAGTGACTCGACTAGCGGCAATGAGCAGTTCTTC	CASSDSTSGNEQFF
TRBV6-1	.	.	TRBJ1-5	TGTGCCAGCCAGCTCGGGAGTACTAATCAGCCCCAGCATTTT	CASQLGSTNQPQHF
TRBV4-3	.	few	TRBJ2-4	TGCGCCAGCAGTTCAACGGGAGATGGCAAAAACATTCAGTACTTC	CASSSTGDGKNIQYF
TRBV5-4	TRBD2	.	TRBJ2-1	TGTGCCAGCAGCATCCTAGCGGGACCCTACAATGAGCAGTTCTTC	CASSILAGPYNEQFF
TRBV10-2	.	.	TRBJ2-1	TGCGCCAGCAGGGGGAATGAGCAGTTCTTC	CASRGNEQFF
TRBV28	.	.	TRBJ1-4	TGTGCCAGCAGTTTATTTCCGGTAGCAACTAATGAAAAACTGTTTTTT	CASSLFPVATNEKLFF
TRBV27	.	.	TRBJ1-1	TGTGCCAGCAGTTTCCGGGGGGCTAACACTGAAGCTTTCTTT	CASSFRGANTEAFF
TRBV19	.	.	TRBJ2-2	TGTGCCAGTACCCAGTTAGGGGCCGGGGAGCTGTTTTTT	CASTQLGAGELFF
TRBV28	.	once	TRBJ1-2	TGTGCCAGCAGGGCTCTCACAGGGATTTATGGCTATACCTTC	CASRALTGIYGYTF
TRBV4-3	.	.	TRBJ2-3	TGCGCCAGCAGCCAAGGGGTACCAGGAGGAGATACGCAGTATTTT	CASSQGVPGGDTQYF
TRBV6-5	.	.	TRBJ2-2	TGTGCCAGCTTCGGGACGGACGCGAACACCGGGGAGCTGTTTTTT	CASFGTDANTGELFF
TRBV6-6	.	.	TRBJ2-1	TGTGCCAGCAGTTCGATCAATGAGCAGTTCTTC	CASSSINEQFF
TRBV7-2	.	.	TRBJ2-1	TGTGCCAGCAGCTACCCTGGACTCATCGATGAGCAGTTCTTC	CASSYPGLIDEQFF
TRBV10-1	TRBD1	.	TRBJ1-2	TGCGCCAGCAGGAGGACAGGGTGGCGGTATGGCTACACCTTC	CASRRTGWRYGYTF
TRBV19	.	.	TRBJ2-1	TGTGCCAGTAGTATAAATAGCGCCGATGAGCAGTTCTTC	CASSINSADEQFF
TRBV27	TRBD1	.	TRBJ2-7	TGTGCCAGCAGTTTATCAGAGGGGGCCCTACCCTACGAGCAGTACTTC	CASSLSEGALPYEQYF
TRBV9	TRBD1	.	TRBJ2-7	TGTGCCAGCAGCCCCGGGGACAGACGATACGAGCAGTACTTC	CASSPGDRRYEQYF
TRBV5-6	TRBD2	.	TRBJ2-3	TGTGCCAGCAGTCCCTGGACTAGCGGGAGATCGGCAGATACGCAGTATTTT	CASSPWTSGRSADTQYF
TRBV2	TRBD2	once	TRBJ2-1	TGTGCCAGCAGGTACGGGACTAGCGGCTACAATGAGCAGTTCTTC	CASRYGTSGYNEQFF
TRBV25-1	TRBD1	.	TRBJ2-1	TGTGCCAGCACCGGGACAGGTGTCGTTAATGAGCAGTTCTTC	CASTGTGVVNEQFF
TRBV4-2	.	.	TRBJ2-7	TGTGCCAGCAGCCAAGAGTCGCAGGGTTCCTACGAGCAGTACTTC	CASSQESQGSYEQYF